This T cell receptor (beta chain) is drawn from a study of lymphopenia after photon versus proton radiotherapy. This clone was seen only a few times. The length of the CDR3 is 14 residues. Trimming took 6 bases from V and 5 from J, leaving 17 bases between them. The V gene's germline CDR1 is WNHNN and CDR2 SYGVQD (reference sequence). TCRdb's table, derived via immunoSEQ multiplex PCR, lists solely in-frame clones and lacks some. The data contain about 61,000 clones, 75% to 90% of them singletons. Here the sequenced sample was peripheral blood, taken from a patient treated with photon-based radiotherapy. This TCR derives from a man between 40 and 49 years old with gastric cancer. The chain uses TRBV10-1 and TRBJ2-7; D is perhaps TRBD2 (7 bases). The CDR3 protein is CASSPLRGGHEQYF. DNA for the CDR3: TGCGCCAGCAGCCCCTTGAGGGGGGGTCACGAGCAGTACTTC.